The clone carrying this TCR beta chain was counted only a few times. Antigen: not known. Trimming took off 4 bases at V and 0 bases at J, with 17 bases between the two ends. The CDR3 has 18 residues. The V gene's germline CDR1 is SGHDT and CDR2 YYEEEE. This entry belongs to a study of cytomegalovirus exposure and HLA in healthy donors. General observations from the study: Earlier analysis yielded a pattern in which most TCR beta V segments were productive about 87% or about 30% of the time.

The donors, nominally healthy at sampling, likely had unrecorded immune exposures. The PCR was carried out with 60 Vbeta primers and 13 Jbeta primers. Clones were sequenced by immunoSEQ multiplex PCR, and TCRdb holds only the in-frame ones, with some missing. The sample yields around 200,000 clones, 86% seen once. Specimen: PBMCs. The chain couples TRBV5-6 to TRBJ2-6; the D gene is possibly TRBD1 (5 bases). The origin of this receptor is a woman younger than 45 in good health and CMV-seronegative. The CDR3 DNA reads TGTGCCAGCAGCCTTCACCGGACAACAAGCTCTGGGGCCAACGTCCTGACTTTC. It specifies CASSLHRTTSSGANVLTF.